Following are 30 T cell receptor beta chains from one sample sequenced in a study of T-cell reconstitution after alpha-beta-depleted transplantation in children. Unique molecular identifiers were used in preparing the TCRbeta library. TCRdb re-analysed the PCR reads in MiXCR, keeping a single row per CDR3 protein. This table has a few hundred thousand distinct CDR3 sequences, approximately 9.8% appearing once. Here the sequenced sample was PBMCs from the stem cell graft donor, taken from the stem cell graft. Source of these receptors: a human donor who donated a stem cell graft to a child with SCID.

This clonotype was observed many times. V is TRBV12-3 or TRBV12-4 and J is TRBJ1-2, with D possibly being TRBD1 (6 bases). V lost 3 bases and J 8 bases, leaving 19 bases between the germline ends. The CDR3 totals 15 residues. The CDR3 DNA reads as TGTGCCAGCAGTTTTGGTATCGGGGGCACGGGCGGCTACACCTTC. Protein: CASSFGIGGTGGYTF.

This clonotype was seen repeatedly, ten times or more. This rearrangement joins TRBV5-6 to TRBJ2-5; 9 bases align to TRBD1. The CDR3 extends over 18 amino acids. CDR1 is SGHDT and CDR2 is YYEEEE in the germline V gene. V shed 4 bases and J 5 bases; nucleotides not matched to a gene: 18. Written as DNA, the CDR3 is TGTGCCAGCAGCCCGACCGGGACAGGGTCGATCTTCCGGGAGACCCAGTACTTC. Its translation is CASSPTGTGSIFRETQYF.

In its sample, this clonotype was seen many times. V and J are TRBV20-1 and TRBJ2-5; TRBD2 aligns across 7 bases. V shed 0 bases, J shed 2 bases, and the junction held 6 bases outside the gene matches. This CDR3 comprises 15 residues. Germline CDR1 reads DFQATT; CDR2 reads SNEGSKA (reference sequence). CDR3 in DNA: TGCAGTGCTAGAGAGCGGGCTAGCGGACAAGAGACCCAGTACTTC. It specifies CSARERASGQETQYF.

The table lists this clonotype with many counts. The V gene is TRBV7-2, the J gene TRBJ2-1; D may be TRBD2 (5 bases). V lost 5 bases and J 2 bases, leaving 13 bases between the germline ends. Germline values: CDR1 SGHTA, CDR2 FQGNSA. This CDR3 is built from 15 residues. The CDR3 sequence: CASSPSLGAYNEQFF. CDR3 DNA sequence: TGTGCCAGCAGCCCCTCCTTGGGAGCCTACAATGAGCAGTTCTTC.

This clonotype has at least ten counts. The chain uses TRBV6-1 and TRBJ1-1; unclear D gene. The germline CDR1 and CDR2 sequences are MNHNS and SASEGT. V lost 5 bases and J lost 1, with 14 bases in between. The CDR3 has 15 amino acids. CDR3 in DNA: TGTGCCAGCAGTCTTGGCTTGCCCCCGAACACTGAAGCTTTCTTT. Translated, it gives CASSLGLPPNTEAFF.

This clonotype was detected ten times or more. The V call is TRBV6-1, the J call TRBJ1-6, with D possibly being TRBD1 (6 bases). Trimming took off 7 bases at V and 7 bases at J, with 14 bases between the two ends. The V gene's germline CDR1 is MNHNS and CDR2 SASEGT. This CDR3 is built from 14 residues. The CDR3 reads CASTIQGLNSPLHF. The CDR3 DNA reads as TGTGCCAGCACTATACAGGGCTTAAATTCACCCCTCCACTTT.

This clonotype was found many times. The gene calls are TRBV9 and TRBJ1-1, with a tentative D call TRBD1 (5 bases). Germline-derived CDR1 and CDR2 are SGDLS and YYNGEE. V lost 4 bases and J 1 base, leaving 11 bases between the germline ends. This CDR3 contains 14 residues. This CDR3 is CASSSLDKNTEAFF. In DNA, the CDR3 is TGTGCCAGCAGCTCCCTGGACAAGAACACTGAAGCTTTCTTT.

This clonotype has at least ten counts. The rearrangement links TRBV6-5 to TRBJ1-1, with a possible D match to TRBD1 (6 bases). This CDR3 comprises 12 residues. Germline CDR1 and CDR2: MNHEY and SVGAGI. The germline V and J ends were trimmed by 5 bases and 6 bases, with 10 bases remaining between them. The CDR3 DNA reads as TGTGCCAGCAGTCGGGCAGGGGCTGAAGCTTTCTTT. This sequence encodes CASSRAGAEAFF.

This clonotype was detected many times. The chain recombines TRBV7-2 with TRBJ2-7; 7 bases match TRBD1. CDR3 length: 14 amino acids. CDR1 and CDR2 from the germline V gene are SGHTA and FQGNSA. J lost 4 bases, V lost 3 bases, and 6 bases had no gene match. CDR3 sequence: CASSFTTGRYEQYF. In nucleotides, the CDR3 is TGTGCCAGCAGCTTCACGACAGGGCGATACGAGCAGTACTTC.

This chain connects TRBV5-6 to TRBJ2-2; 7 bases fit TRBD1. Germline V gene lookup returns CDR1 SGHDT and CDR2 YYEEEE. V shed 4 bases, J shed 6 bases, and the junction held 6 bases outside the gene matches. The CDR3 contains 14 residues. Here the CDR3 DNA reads TGTGCCAGCAGCCCGGGACAGTGGCCCGGGGAGCTGTTTTTT. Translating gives CASSPGQWPGELFF.

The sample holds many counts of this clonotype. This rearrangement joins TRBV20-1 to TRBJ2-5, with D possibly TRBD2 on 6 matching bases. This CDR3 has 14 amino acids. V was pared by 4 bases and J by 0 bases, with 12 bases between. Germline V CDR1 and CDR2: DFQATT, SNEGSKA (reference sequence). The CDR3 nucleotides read TGCAGTGCTATTCTACGGGGGTACCAAGAGACCCAGTACTTC. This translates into CSAILRGYQETQYF.

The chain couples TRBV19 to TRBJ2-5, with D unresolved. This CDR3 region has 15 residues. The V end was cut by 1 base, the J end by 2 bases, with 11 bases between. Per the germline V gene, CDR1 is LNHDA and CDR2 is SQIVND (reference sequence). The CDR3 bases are TGTGCCAGTAGTATAGGCACTACAGTACAAGAGACCCAGTACTTC. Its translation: CASSIGTTVQETQYF.

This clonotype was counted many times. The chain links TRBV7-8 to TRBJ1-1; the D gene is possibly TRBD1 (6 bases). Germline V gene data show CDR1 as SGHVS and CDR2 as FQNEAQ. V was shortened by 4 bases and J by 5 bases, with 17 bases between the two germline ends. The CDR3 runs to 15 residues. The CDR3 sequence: CASSSGEQGRTEAFF. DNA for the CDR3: TGTGCCAGCAGCTCTGGGGAACAGGGTCGGACTGAAGCTTTCTTT.

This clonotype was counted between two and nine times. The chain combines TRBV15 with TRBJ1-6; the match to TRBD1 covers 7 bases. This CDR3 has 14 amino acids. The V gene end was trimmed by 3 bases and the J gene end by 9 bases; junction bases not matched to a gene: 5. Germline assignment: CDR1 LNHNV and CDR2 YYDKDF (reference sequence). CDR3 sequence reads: CATSRDQGVSPLHF. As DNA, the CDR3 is TGTGCCACCAGCAGGGACCAGGGGGTTTCACCCCTCCACTTT.

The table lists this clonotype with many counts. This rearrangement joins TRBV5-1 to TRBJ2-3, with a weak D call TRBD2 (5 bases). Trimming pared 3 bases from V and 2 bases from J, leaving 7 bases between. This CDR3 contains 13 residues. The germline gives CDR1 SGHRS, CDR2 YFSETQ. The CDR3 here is CASSSGYTDTQYF. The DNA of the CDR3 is TGCGCCAGCAGCTCGGGGTACACAGATACGCAGTATTTT.

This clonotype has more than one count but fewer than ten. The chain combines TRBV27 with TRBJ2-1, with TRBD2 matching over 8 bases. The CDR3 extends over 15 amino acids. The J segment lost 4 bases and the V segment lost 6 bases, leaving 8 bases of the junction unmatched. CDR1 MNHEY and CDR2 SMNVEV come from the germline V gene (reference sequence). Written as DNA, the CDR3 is TGTGCCAGCAGACTCGGGGGGGCTTGGTACAATGAGCAGTTCTTC. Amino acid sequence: CASRLGGAWYNEQFF.

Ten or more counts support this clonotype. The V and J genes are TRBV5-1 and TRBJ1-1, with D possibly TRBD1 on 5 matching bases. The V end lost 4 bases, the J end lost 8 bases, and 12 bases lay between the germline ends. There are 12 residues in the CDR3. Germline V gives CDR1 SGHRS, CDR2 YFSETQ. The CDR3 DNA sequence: TGCGCCAGCAGCCCGACCCGGGGCGAAGCTTTCTTT. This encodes CASSPTRGEAFF.

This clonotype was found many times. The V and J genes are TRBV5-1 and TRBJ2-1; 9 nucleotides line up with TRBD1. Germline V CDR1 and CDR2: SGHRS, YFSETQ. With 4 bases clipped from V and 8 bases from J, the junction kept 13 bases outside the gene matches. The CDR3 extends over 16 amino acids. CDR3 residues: CASSPGQGMRVYEQFF. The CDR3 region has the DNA TGCGCCAGCAGCCCCGGACAGGGGATGCGCGTCTATGAGCAGTTCTTC.

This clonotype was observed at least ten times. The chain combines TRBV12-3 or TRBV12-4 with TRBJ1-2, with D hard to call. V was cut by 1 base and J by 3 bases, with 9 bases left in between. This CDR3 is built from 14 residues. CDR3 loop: CASSLGVEDYGYTF. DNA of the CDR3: TGTGCCAGCAGTTTAGGGGTAGAGGACTATGGCTACACCTTC.

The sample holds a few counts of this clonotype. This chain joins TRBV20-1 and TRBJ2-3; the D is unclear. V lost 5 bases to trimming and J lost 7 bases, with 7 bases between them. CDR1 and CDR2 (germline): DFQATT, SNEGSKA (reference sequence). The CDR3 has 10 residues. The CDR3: CSAVSNTQYF. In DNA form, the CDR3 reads TGCAGTGCTGTCTCCAATACGCAGTATTTT.

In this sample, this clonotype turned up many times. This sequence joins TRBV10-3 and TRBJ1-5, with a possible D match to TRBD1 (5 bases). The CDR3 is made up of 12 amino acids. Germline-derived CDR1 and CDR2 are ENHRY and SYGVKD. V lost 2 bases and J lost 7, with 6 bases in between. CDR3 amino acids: CAISEGQQPQHF. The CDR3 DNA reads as TGTGCCATCAGTGAGGGACAACAGCCCCAGCATTTT.

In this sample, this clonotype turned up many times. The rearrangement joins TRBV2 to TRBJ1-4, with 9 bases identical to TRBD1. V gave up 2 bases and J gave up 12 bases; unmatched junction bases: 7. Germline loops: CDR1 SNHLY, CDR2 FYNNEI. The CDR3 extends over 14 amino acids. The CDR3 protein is CASSERTGVKELFF. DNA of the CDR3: TGTGCCAGCAGTGAAAGGACAGGGGTGAAGGAACTGTTTTTT.

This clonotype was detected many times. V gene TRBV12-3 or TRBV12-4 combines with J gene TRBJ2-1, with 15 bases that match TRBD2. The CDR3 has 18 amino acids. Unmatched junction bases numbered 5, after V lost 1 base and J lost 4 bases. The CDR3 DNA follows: TGTGCCAGCAGTTTAGGGGGACTAGCGGGGGGTAGGTACAATGAGCAGTTCTTC. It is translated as CASSLGGLAGGRYNEQFF.

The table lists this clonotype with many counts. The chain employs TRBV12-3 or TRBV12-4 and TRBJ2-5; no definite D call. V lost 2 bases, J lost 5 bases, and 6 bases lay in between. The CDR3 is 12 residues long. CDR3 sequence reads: CASSLRPETQYF. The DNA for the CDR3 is TGTGCCAGCAGTTTACGGCCGGAGACCCAGTACTTC.

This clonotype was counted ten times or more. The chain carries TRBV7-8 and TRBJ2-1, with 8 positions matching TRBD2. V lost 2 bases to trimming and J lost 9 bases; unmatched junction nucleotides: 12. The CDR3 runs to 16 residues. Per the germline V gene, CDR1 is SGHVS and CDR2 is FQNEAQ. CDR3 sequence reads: CASSLSLAGTSGEQFF. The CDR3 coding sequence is TGTGCCAGCAGCTTATCCCTGGCAGGGACTAGTGGTGAGCAGTTCTTC.

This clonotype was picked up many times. CDR3 sequence (DNA): TGTGCCAGCTCACCACCTCCCCCCACCGGGGAGCTGTTTTTT. Amino acids: CASSPPPPTGELFF. The chain carries TRBV18 and TRBJ2-2; D unclear. The CDR3 runs to 14 residues. The V gene's germline CDR1 is KGHSH and CDR2 LQKENI. Trimming shortened V by 0 bases and J by 4 bases, and 6 bases separated the two germline ends.

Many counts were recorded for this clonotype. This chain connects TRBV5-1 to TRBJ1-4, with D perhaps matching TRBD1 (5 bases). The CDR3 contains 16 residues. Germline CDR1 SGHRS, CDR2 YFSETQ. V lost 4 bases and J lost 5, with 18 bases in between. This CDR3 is CASSPDGGRANEKLFF. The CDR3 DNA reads TGCGCCAGCAGCCCCGACGGGGGGAGGGCGAATGAAAAACTGTTTTTT.

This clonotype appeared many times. For the CDR3, the DNA is TGTGCCACCTCCGCGCACGCACCCCCCACAGATACGCAGTATTTT. It codes for CATSAHAPPTDTQYF. V gene TRBV15 combines with J gene TRBJ2-3; D uncertain. Germline CDR1 LNHNV, CDR2 YYDKDF (reference sequence). This CDR3 has 15 amino acids. V lost 8 bases and J lost 2, with 17 bases in between. The entire variable domain, with the rest obtained from reference TRBV15 and TRBJ2-3, is as follows: DAMVIQNPRYQVTQFGKPVTLSCSQTLNHNVMYWYQQKSSQAPKLLFHYYDKDFNNEADTPDNFQSRRPNTSFCFLDIRSPGLGDTAMYLCATSAHAPPTDTQYFGPGTRLTVL.

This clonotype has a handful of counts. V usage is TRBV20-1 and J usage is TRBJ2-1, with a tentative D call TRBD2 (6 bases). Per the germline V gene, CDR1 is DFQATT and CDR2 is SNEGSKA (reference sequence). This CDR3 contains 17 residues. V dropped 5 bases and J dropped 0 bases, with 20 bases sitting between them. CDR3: CSAEDSGLRSSYNEQFF. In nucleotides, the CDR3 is TGCAGTGCTGAGGATTCGGGACTCCGGAGCTCCTACAATGAGCAGTTCTTC.

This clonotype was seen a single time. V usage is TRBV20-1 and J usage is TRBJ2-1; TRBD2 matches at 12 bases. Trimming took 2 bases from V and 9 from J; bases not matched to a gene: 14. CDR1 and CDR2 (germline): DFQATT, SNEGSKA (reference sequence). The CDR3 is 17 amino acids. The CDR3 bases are TGCAGTGCTAGACCCCTTCTTCTAGCGGGGGGGCCGGGTGAGCAGTTCTTC. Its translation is CSARPLLLAGGPGEQFF.